This T cell receptor beta chain was identified during a study of shared clonotypes between healthy human individuals. As for the study in general: Each donor's CD4 naive and CD4 memory cells filled three plates apiece, CD8 naive two, and CD8 memory one.

The donors, healthy adults who were HIV-negative, had experienced no recent acute infections or vaccinations. Points on this clone: Its antigen is unidentified.

Study observations and caveats: Read depth was anticipated to influence clonotype sharing among donors. When compared with the clonotypes that were shared by all four sorted-subset donors, the non-shared clonotypes turned out to have lower generation probabilities.

V lost 3 bases and J lost 2, with 16 bases in between. This CDR3 has 16 residues. Germline V lookup: CDR1 SEHNR, CDR2 FQNEAQ (reference sequence). Repertoires were generated with immunoSEQ multiplex PCR, while TCRdb's copy carries only in-frame clones and drops some. The sample shows around 2.5 million clones, approximately 94% of them seen only once. Specimen: naive CD4+ T cells from PBMCs. Subset noted: CD45RA+ positively selected. The sequence derives from a man between 18 and 35 years old in good health. Some clones in this sample may be carry-over from other donors' samples. The chain carries TRBV7-9 and TRBJ1-2, with D perhaps TRBD1 (5 bases). This CDR3 is CASSFPGSAGNYGYTF. As DNA, the CDR3 is TGTGCCAGCAGCTTTCCCGGGTCGGCAGGGAACTATGGCTACACCTTC.